The 20 T cell receptor beta chains below all came from one sample that was sequenced in a study of T cells in Graves' hyperthyroidism and ophthalmopathy. Researchers took RNA transcripts and amplified the TCR beta CDR3 regions from them. First-round RT-PCR with HTBI primers amplified the TCR CDR3 region. TCRdb re-called the multiplex PCR reads with MiXCR, one entry per CDR3 protein. This repertoire shows 650,000 to 700,000 distinct CDR3 sequences, approximately 15% found once; its top ten account for less than 20%. Sample: blood. The receptors shown here come from a man over 45 with Graves' hyperthyroidism.

The chain uses TRBV6-1 and TRBJ1-3; D unresolved. Looked up from germline, CDR1 is MNHNS and CDR2 is SASEGT. V shed 2 bases and J shed 4 bases, with 9 bases lying between them. The CDR3 spans 14 residues. The CDR3 is CASSESTVGNTIYF. The DNA for the CDR3 is TGTGCCAGCAGTGAATCAACAGTAGGAAACACCATATATTTT.

This chain connects TRBV7-6 to TRBJ1-1, with D possibly TRBD1 on 6 matching bases. Germline V gene lookup returns CDR1 SGHVS and CDR2 FNYEAQ. This CDR3 is built from 15 residues. Trimming removed 0 bases at V and 4 bases at J, with 12 bases between. DNA of the CDR3: TGTGCCAGCAGCTTAGCGAGGGGGGCGGCCACTGAAGCTTTCTTT. Encoded protein: CASSLARGAATEAFF.

This clonotype was seen only a few times. This sequence joins TRBV28 and TRBJ2-3; D not certain. The CDR3 covers 11 residues. The germline V gene has CDR1 MDHEN and CDR2 SYDVKM. With 4 bases removed from V and 7 bases from J, the gap between germline ends came to 6 bases. CDR3: CASSSPHTQYF. The CDR3 nucleotides are TGTGCCAGCAGTTCGCCGCATACGCAGTATTTT.

This clonotype was found a few times. This chain connects TRBV5-1 to TRBJ1-2; 7 nucleotides line up with TRBD1. The germline V gene encodes CDR1 SGHRS and CDR2 YFSETQ. Losses at the gene ends were 4 bases for V and 6 bases for J; bases not matched to a gene: 6. The CDR3 contains 13 residues. CDR3 in amino acids: CASSVGTANGYTF. The CDR3 DNA follows: TGCGCCAGCAGCGTTGGGACAGCTAATGGCTACACCTTC.

This clonotype occurred many times. This chain uses TRBV28 with TRBJ2-5; no reliable D call. Germline V gene lookup returns CDR1 MDHEN and CDR2 SYDVKM. V was cut by 6 bases and J by 2 bases, with 4 bases left in between. CDR3 size: 11 residues. The CDR3 loop reads CASRYQETQYF. In nucleotides, the CDR3 is TGTGCCAGCAGATATCAAGAGACCCAGTACTTC.

This clonotype came up many times. The V and J genes are TRBV27 and TRBJ2-7, with 7 bases aligning to TRBD1. The CDR3 sequence is 14 residues long. The V gene end was trimmed by 2 bases and the J gene end by 2 bases; junction bases not matched to a gene: 3. In germline, CDR1 is MNHEY, CDR2 SMNVEV (reference sequence). The CDR3 DNA reads TGTGCCAGCAGTTTAGACAGGGCAACCTACGAGCAGTACTTC. Protein product: CASSLDRATYEQYF.

The V call is TRBV29-1, the J call TRBJ1-3; D ambiguous. The V end was cut by 7 bases, the J end by 0 bases, with 10 bases between. This CDR3 contains 13 residues. Germline CDR1 is SQVTM and CDR2 is ANQGSEA. This CDR3 is CSDGRDSGNTIYF. CDR3 DNA sequence: TGCAGCGATGGGAGAGACTCTGGAAACACCATATATTTT.

This clonotype was seen many times. The chain is built from TRBV12-3 or TRBV12-4 and TRBJ2-5, with D maybe TRBD1 (6 bases). This CDR3 is built from 15 residues. V was trimmed by 2 bases and J by 4 bases, leaving 14 bases between them. The CDR3 coding sequence is TGTGCCAGCAGTTTATTTGCAGGGGCGGGAGAGACCCAGTACTTC. It is translated as CASSLFAGAGETQYF.

This clonotype has ten or more counts. The chain uses TRBV2 and TRBJ2-5; possibly TRBD2 for D (6 bases). The V end was cut by 7 bases, the J end by 5 bases, with 14 bases between. The CDR3 covers 13 residues. Germline lookup yields CDR1 SNHLY and CDR2 FYNNEI. CDR3 region: CASTLTSLETQYF. The CDR3 DNA is TGTGCCAGCACCCTCACTAGCCTGGAGACCCAGTACTTC.

At least ten counts were recorded for this clonotype. The V call is TRBV30, the J call TRBJ2-1; 7 nucleotides agree with TRBD1. With V trimmed by 6 bases and J by 9 bases, 8 bases remained unmatched. Germline values: CDR1 GTSNPN, CDR2 SVGIG (reference sequence). The CDR3 sequence is 12 residues long. CDR3 DNA: TGTGCCTGCGGGACAGCGCAGGTTGAGCAGTTCTTC. As protein: CACGTAQVEQFF.

This clonotype was counted at least ten times. The rearrangement links TRBV29-1 to TRBJ1-2, with D possibly being TRBD1 (5 bases). Germline CDR1 reads SQVTM; CDR2 reads ANQGSEA. There are 12 residues in the CDR3. Trimming stripped 3 bases from V and 5 bases from J, with 10 bases between. The CDR3 here is CSVDPPGYGYTF. CDR3 in DNA: TGCAGCGTTGACCCCCCAGGGTATGGCTACACCTTC.

This clonotype was counted ten times or more. The chain uses TRBV28 and TRBJ2-1, with D perhaps matching TRBD2 (5 bases). The CDR3 runs 16 residues. CDR1 is MDHEN and CDR2 is SYDVKM in the germline V gene. V was trimmed by 3 bases and J by 0 bases, leaving 12 bases between them. The CDR3 sequence is CASSLPWRASYNEQFF. DNA for the CDR3: TGTGCCAGCAGTTTGCCCTGGCGGGCCTCCTACAATGAGCAGTTCTTC.

The chain joins TRBV18 to TRBJ1-4; TRBD1 aligns across 10 bases. CDR3 length: 16 amino acids. Trimming took 4 bases from V and 7 from J; bases not matched to a gene: 9. CDR1 and CDR2 (germline): KGHSH, LQKENI. The CDR3 is CASSRNDWDRGEKLFF. In DNA form, the CDR3 reads TGTGCCAGCTCACGAAATGATTGGGACAGGGGTGAAAAACTGTTTTTT.

This clonotype was seen many times. The chain links TRBV2 to TRBJ2-3; D uncertain. This CDR3 is 10 amino acids long. Germline V CDR1 and CDR2: SNHLY, FYNNEI. The V and J ends lost 7 bases and 11 bases respectively, with 10 bases between them. The CDR3 DNA sequence: TGTGCCAGCATCTCCCTAGTGCAGTATTTT. Its translation is CASISLVQYF.

V and J are TRBV5-1 and TRBJ1-1; the D gene is possibly TRBD1 (6 bases). CDR1 SGHRS and CDR2 YFSETQ come from the germline V gene. Trimming removed 5 bases at V and 0 bases at J, with 17 bases between. There are 16 residues in the CDR3. Here the CDR3 reads CASSPGQNLMNTEAFF. The CDR3 DNA sequence: TGCGCCAGCAGTCCAGGACAGAACCTTATGAACACTGAAGCTTTCTTT.

This clonotype was detected many times. This chain links TRBV7-6 with TRBJ2-3; 8 bases fit TRBD2. Trimming removed 5 bases from V and 4 bases from J; junction bases left unmatched: 8. This CDR3 has 15 residues. Germline-derived CDR1 and CDR2 are SGHVS and FNYEAQ. The CDR3 here is CASSPLSGLADTQYF. CDR3 DNA: TGTGCCAGCAGCCCTCTGTCGGGACTAGCAGATACGCAGTATTTT.

There are a few counts of this clonotype. V usage is TRBV20-1 and J usage is TRBJ1-5; tentative D call: TRBD1 (6 bases). V was pared by 2 bases and J by 0 bases, with 14 bases between. Germline CDR1 and CDR2: DFQATT and SNEGSKA (reference sequence). This CDR3 comprises 16 residues. This CDR3 is CSARPRGGISNQPQHF. CDR3 in DNA: TGCAGTGCTAGACCAAGAGGGGGGATTAGCAATCAGCCCCAGCATTTT.

This clonotype was counted many times. The chain is built from TRBV2 and TRBJ2-3; TRBD1 matches at 7 bases. CDR3 length equals 13 residues. The V gene end was trimmed by 8 bases and the J gene end by 2 bases; junction bases not matched to a gene: 4. Germline V lookup: CDR1 SNHLY, CDR2 FYNNEI. The chain's CDR3 is CASEGQYTDTQYF. Here the CDR3 DNA reads TGTGCCAGCGAGGGACAGTACACAGATACGCAGTATTTT.

This clonotype was counted at least ten times. The genes are TRBV6-1 and TRBJ1-5; TRBD1 is a possible D gene (6 bases). CDR1 and CDR2 from the germline V gene are MNHNS and SASEGT. The V end was cut by 8 bases, the J end by 4 bases, with 18 bases between. This CDR3 spans 15 amino acids. The CDR3 DNA sequence: TGTGCCAGCCTGGCCATAGGGGGGATTAATCAGCCCCAGCATTTT. This encodes CASLAIGGINQPQHF.

The CDR3 region has the DNA TGTGCCAGCAGCTTATACGCCTACTCTGGAAACACCATATATTTT. Encoded protein: CASSLYAYSGNTIYF. The J gene is TRBJ1-3, the V gene TRBV11-2; D remains ambiguous. Germline V lookup: CDR1 SGHAT, CDR2 FQNNGV. CDR3 size: 15 residues. Deletions cut 2 bases from V and 0 bases from J, with 8 bases between.